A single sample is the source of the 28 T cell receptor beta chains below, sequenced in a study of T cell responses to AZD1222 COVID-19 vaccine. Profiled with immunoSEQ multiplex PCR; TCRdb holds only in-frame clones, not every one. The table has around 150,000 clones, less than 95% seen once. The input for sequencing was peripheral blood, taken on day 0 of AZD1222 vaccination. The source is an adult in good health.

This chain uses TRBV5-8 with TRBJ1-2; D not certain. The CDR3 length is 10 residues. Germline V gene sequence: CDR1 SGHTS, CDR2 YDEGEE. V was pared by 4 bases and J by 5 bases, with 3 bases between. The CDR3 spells CASSRYGYTF. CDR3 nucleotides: TGTGCCAGCAGCCGATATGGCTACACCTTC.

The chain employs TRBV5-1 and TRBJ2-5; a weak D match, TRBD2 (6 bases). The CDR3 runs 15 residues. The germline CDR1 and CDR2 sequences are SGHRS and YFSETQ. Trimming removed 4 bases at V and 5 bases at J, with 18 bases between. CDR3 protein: CASSGDGGFGETQYF. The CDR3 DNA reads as TGCGCCAGCAGCGGGGACGGGGGATTTGGTGAGACCCAGTACTTC.

This chain's CDR3 is CASSPWDRGNEKLFF. CDR3 bases: TGTGCCAGCTCACCATGGGACAGGGGGAATGAAAAACTGTTTTTT. This sequence joins TRBV18 and TRBJ1-4, with 11 bases that match TRBD1. The V and J ends lost 2 bases and 5 bases, in that order; junction bases with no gene match: 1. In germline, CDR1 is KGHSH, CDR2 LQKENI. This CDR3 has 15 residues.

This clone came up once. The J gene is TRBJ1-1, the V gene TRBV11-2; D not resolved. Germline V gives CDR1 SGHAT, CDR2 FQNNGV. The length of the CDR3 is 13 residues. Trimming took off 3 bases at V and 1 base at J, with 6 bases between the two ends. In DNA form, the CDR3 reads TGTGCCAGCAGCTTTGGGGAGAACACTGAAGCTTTCTTT. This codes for CASSFGENTEAFF.

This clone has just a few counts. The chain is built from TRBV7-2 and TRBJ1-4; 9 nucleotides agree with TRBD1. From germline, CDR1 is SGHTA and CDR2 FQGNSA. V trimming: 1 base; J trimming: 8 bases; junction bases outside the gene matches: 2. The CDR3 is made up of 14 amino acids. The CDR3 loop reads CASSLGQGGEKLFF. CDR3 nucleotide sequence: TGTGCCAGCAGCTTAGGACAGGGGGGGGAAAAACTGTTTTTT.

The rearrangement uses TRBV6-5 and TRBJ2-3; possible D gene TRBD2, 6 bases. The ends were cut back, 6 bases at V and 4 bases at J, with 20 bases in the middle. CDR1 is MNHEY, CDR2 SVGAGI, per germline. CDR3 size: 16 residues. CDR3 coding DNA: TGTGCCAGCAGCTACGTCGGAGGGAGTGGGGCAGATACGCAGTATTTT. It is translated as CASSYVGGSGADTQYF.

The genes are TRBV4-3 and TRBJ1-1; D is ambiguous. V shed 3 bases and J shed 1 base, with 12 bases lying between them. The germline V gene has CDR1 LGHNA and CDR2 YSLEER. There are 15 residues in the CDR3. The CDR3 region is CASSQTLAGNTEAFF. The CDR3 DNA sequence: TGCGCCAGCAGCCAGACCCTGGCAGGGAACACTGAAGCTTTCTTT.

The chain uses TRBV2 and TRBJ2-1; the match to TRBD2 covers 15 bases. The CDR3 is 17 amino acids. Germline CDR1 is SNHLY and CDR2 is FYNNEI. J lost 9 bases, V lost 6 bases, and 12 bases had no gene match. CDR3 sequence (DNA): TGTGCCAGCAGCAGGTTCGAGGGACTAGCGGGGGGTAGTGAGCAGTTCTTC. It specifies CASSRFEGLAGGSEQFF. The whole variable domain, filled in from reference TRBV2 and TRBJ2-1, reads EPEVTQTPSHQVTQMGQEVILRCVPISNHLYFYWYRQILGQKVEFLVSFYNNEISEKSEIFDDQFSVERPDGSNFTLKIRSTKLEDSAMYFCASSRFEGLAGGSEQFFGPGTRLTVL.

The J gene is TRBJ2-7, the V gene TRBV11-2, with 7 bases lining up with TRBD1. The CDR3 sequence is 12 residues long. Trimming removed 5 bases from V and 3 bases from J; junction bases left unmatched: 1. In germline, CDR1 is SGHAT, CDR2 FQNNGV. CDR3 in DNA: TGTGCCAGCAGCGGGACAGACTACGAGCAGTACGTC. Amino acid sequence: CASSGTDYEQYV.

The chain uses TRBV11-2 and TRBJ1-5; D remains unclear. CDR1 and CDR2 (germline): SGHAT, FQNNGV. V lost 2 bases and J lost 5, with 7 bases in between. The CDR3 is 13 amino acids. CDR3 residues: CASSLLRDQPQHF. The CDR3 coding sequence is TGTGCCAGCAGCTTACTTAGGGATCAGCCCCAGCATTTT.

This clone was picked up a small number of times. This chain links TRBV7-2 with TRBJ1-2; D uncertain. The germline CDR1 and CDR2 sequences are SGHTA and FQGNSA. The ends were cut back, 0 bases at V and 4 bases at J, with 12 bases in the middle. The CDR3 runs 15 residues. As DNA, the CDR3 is TGTGCCAGCAGCTTAGCGTTCGGTTTTCCCTATGGCTACACCTTC. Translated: CASSLAFGFPYGYTF.

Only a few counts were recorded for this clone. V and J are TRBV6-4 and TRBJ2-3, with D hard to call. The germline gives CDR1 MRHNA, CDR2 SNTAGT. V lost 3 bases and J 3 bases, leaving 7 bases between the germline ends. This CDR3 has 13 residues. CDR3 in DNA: TGTGCCAGCAGTGAGGCCAGTACAGATACGCAGTATTTT. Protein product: CASSEASTDTQYF.

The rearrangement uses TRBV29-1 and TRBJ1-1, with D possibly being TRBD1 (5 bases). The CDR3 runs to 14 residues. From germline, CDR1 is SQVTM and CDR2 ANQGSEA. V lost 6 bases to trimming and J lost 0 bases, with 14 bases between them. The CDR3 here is CSVNRRSMNTEAFF. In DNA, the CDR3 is TGCAGCGTGAACAGGCGGTCCATGAACACTGAAGCTTTCTTT.

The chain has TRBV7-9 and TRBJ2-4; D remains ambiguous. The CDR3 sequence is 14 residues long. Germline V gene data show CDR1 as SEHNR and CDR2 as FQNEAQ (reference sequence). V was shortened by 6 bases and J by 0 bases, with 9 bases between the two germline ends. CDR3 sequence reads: CASRQILAKNIQYF. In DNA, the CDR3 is TGTGCCAGCAGACAGATACTAGCCAAAAACATTCAGTACTTC.

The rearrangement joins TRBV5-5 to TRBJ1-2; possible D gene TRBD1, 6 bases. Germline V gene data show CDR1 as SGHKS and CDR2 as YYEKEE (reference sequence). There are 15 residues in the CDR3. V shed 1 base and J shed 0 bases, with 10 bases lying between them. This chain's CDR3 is CASSLPGGPNYGYTF. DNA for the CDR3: TGTGCCAGCAGCTTGCCCGGGGGGCCTAACTATGGCTACACCTTC.

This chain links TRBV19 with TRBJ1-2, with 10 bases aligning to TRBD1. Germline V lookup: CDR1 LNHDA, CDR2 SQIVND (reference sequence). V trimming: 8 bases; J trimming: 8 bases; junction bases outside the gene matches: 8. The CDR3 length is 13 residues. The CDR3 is CASSPGTGAGYTF. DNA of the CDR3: TGTGCCAGTTCGCCCGGGACAGGGGCGGGCTACACCTTC.

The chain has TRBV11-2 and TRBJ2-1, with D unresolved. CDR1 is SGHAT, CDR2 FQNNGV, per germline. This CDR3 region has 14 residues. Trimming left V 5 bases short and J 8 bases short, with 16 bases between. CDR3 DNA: TGTGCCAGCAGCCTCATAATGGGAAACGATGAGCAGTTCTTC. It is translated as CASSLIMGNDEQFF.

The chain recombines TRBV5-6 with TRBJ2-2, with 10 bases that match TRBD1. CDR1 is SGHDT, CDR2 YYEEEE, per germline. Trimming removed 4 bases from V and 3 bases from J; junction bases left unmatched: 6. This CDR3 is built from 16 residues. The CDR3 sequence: CASSLDRGRDTGELFF. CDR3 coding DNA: TGTGCCAGCAGCCTAGACAGGGGGCGGGACACCGGGGAGCTGTTTTTT.

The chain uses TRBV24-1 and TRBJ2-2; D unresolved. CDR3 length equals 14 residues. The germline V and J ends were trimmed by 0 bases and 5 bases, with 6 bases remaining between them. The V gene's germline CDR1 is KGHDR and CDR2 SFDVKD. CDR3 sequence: CATSDLWRTGELFF. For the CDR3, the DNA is TGTGCCACCAGTGATTTGTGGCGTACCGGGGAGCTGTTTTTT.

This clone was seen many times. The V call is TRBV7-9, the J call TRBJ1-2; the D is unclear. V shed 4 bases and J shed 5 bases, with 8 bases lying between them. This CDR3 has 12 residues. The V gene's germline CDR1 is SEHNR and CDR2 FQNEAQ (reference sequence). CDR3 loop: CASSSGGYGYTF. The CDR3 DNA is TGTGCCAGCAGCTCGGGAGGGTATGGCTACACCTTC.

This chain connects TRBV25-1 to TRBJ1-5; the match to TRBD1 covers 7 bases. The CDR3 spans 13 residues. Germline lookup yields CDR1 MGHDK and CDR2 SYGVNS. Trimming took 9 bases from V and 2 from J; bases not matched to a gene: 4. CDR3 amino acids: CARNRGGNQPQHF. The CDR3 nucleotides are TGTGCCAGGAACAGGGGAGGCAATCAGCCCCAGCATTTT.

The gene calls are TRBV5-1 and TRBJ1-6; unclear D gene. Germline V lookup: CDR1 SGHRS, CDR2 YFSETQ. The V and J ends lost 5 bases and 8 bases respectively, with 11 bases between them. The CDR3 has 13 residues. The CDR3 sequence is CASRLFRDSPLHF. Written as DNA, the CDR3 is TGCGCCAGCAGGTTGTTCCGGGATTCACCCCTCCACTTT. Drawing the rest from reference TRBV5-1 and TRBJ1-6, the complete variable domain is KAGVTQTPRYLIKTRGQQVTLSCSPISGHRSVSWYQQTPGQGLQFLFEYFSETQRNKGNFPGRFSGRQFSNSRSEMNVSTLELGDSALYLCASRLFRDSPLHFGNGTRLTVT.

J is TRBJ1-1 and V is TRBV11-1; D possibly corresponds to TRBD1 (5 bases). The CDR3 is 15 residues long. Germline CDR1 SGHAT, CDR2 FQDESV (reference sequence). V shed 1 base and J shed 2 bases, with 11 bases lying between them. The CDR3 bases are TGTGCCAGCAGCTTAGACAGGACCCTAAACACTGAAGCTTTCTTT. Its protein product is CASSLDRTLNTEAFF.

The CDR3 region has the DNA TGTGCCAGTAGCCTACAGGGGGCGAATGGCTACACCTTC. Amino acids: CASSLQGANGYTF. The chain recombines TRBV19 with TRBJ1-2; 9 bases line up with TRBD1. Losses at the gene ends were 6 bases for V and 6 bases for J; bases not matched to a gene: 5. Germline CDR1 LNHDA, CDR2 SQIVND (reference sequence). The CDR3 extends over 13 amino acids.

The CDR3 loop is CASSPGGYGYTF. CDR3 nucleotide sequence: TGCGCCAGCAGCCCCGGGGGCTATGGCTACACCTTC. The chain has TRBV4-1 and TRBJ1-2, with D possibly being TRBD1 (5 bases). The CDR3 has 12 residues. Trimming removed 4 bases at V and 4 bases at J, with 7 bases between. The germline gives CDR1 MGHRA, CDR2 YSYEKL.

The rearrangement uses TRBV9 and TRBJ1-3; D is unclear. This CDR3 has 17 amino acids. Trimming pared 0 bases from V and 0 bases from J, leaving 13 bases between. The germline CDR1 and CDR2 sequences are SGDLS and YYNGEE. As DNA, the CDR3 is TGTGCCAGCAGCGTAGACGCCGGAGGGTTCTCTGGAAACACCATATATTTT. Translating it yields CASSVDAGGFSGNTIYF.

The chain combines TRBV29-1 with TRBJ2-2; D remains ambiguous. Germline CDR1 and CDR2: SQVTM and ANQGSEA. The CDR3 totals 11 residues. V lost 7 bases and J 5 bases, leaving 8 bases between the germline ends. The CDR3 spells CSAMWTGELFF. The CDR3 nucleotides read TGCAGCGCGATGTGGACCGGGGAGCTGTTTTTT.

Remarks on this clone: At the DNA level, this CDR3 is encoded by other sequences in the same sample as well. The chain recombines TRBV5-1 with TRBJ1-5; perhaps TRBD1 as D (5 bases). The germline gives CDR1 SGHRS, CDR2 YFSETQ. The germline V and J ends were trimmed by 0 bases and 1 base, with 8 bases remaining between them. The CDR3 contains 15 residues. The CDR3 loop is CASSLVGDSNQPQHF. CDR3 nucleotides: TGCGCCAGCAGCTTGGTGGGGGACAGCAATCAGCCCCAGCATTTT.